This T cell receptor beta chain comes out of a study of blood T cell repertoires in COVID-19. This table comes from immunoSEQ multiplex PCR, and its TCRdb copy is limited to in-frame clones, with some not included. The data show roughly 290,000 clones, with 80% to 90% seen just once and under 2.5% held by the top ten. Trimming removed 1 base at V and 2 bases at J, with 6 bases between. CDR3 length: 13 residues. The germline gives CDR1 LGHDT, CDR2 YNNKEL (reference sequence). Sequencing was done on a sample of PBMCs or T cells enriched from blood (not recorded which). This sequence was found in a man aged 30-40 years who had recovered from COVID-19. This chain joins TRBV3-1 (or the pseudogene TRBV3-2) and TRBJ2-7; no firm D call. CDR3 sequence: CASSQVSAYEQYF. CDR3 nucleotide sequence: TGTGCCAGCAGCCAAGTTTCGGCCTACGAGCAGTACTTC.